This T cell receptor beta chain was sequenced during a study of blood T cell repertoires in COVID-19. Background on the study: The cDNA or gDNA used as material had been derived from T cells, B-cell-depleted T cells, or PBMCs.

The CDR3 runs 13 residues. Germline loops: CDR1 ENHRY, CDR2 SYGVKD. V shed 11 bases and J shed 0 bases, with 10 bases lying between them. Authors' analysis steps: For nucleated cells, counts were estimated from reference gene primer amplification. The data were produced by immunoSEQ multiplex PCR, yet TCRdb's version contains in-frame clones alone and is incomplete. D and trimming come from the DNA, and the V and J calls and clone size come from that table. The sample has tens of thousands of clones, about 82% seen once. The J gene is TRBJ2-2, the V gene TRBV10-3; a possible D gene is TRBD1 (6 bases). The origin of this receptor is a man in his 70s with active COVID-19. Input material: peripheral blood. The CDR3: CAVQGSNTGELFF. The CDR3 DNA reads TGTGCCGTACAGGGATCGAACACCGGGGAGCTGTTTTTT.